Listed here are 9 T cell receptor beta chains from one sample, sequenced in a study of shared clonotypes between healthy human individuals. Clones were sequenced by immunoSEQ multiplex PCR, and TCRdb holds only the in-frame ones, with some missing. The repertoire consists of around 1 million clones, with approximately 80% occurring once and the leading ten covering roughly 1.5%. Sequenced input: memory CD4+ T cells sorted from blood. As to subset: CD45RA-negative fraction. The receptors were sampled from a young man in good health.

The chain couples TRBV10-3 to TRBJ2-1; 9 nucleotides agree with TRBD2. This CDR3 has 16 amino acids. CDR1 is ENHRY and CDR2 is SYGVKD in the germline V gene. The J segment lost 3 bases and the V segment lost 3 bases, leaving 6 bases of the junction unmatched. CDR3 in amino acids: CAISDRREGHYNEQFF. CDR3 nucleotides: TGTGCCATCAGTGATAGGCGGGAGGGCCACTACAATGAGCAGTTCTTC.

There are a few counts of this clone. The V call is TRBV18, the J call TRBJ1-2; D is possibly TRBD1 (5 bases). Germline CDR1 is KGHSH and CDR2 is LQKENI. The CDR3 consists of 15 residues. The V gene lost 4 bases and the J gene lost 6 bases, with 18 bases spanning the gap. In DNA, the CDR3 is TGTGCCAGCTCACTGAGGGGCCCCGGGAGCCATGGCTACACCTTC. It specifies CASSLRGPGSHGYTF. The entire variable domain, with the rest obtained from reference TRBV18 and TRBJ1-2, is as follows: NAGVMQNPRHLVRRRGQEARLRCSPMKGHSHVYWYRQLPEEGLKFMVYLQKENIIDESGMPKERFSAEFPKEGPSILRIQQVVRGDSAAYFCASSLRGPGSHGYTFGSGTRLTVV.

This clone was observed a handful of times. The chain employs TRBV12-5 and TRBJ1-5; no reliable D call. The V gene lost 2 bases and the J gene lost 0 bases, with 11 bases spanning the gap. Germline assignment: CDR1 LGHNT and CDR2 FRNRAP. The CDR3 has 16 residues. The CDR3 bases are TGTGCTAGTGGTTTGATGTACGCGGATAGCAATCAGCCCCAGCATTTT. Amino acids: CASGLMYADSNQPQHF.

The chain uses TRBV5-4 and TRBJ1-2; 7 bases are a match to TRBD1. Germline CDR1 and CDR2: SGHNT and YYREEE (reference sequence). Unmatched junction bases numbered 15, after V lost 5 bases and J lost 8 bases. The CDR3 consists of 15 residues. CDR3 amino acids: CASRALTGTFGGYTF. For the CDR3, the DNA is TGTGCCAGCAGAGCGTTGACAGGGACGTTTGGAGGCTACACCTTC. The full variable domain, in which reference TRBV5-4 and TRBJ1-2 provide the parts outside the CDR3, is ETGVTQSPTHLIKTRGQQVTLRCSSQSGHNTVSWYQQALGQGPQFIFQYYREEENGRGNFPPRFSGLQFPNYSSELNVNALELDDSALYLCASRALTGTFGGYTFGSGTRLTVV.

CDR3 DNA: TGTGCCAGCAGAATGACAGGCAGCACTGAAGCTTTCTTT. This encodes CASRMTGSTEAFF. The V call is TRBV6-5, the J call TRBJ1-1, with D tentatively TRBD1 (6 bases). This CDR3 spans 13 amino acids. Germline V gene sequence: CDR1 MNHEY, CDR2 SVGAGI. The V end lost 6 bases, the J end lost 4 bases, and 12 bases lay between the germline ends.

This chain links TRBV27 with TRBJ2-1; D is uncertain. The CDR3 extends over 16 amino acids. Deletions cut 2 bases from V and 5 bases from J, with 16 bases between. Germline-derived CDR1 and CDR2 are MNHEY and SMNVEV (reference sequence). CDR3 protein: CASSLRVNQYDNEQFF. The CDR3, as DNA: TGTGCCAGCAGTTTAAGAGTCAATCAATACGACAATGAGCAGTTCTTC.

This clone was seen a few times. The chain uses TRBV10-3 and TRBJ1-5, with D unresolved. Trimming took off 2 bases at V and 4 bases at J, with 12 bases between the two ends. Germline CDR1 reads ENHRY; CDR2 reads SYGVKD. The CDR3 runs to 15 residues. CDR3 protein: CAISETDGNNQPQHF. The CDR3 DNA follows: TGTGCCATCAGTGAGACGGACGGGAATAATCAGCCCCAGCATTTT.

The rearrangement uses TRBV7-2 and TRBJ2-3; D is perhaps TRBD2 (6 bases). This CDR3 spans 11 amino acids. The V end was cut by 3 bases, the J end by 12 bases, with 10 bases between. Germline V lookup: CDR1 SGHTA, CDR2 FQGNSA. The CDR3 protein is CASSLAGSQYF. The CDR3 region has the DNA TGTGCCAGCAGCTTGGCGGGATCACAGTATTTT. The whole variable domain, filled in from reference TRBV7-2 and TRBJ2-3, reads GAGVSQSPSNKVTEKGKDVELRCDPISGHTALYWYRQSLGQGLEFLIYFQGNSAPDKSGLPSDRFSAERTGGSVSTLTIQRTQQEDSAVYLCASSLAGSQYFGPGTRLTVL.

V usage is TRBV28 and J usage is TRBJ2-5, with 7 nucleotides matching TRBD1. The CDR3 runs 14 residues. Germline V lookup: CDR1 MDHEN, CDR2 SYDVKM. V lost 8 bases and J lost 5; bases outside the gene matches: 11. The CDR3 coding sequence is TGTGCCAGCGGCCTAAACAGGGGTGGGGAGACCCAGTACTTC. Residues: CASGLNRGGETQYF.